Listed below are T cell receptor beta chains from one sample, sequenced in a study of blood T cell repertoires in COVID-19. The protocol was immunoSEQ multiplex PCR, while the TCRdb copy is restricted to in-frame clones and leaves out a portion. The table shows about 210,000 clones, with around four fifths occurring only once. The sequenced material came from peripheral blood. The receptors were gathered from a man aged 50-60 years with active or convalescent COVID-19. Both conserved end residues are trimmed from each CDR3. The order of the fields is J gene, V gene, D gene, CDR3 protein. The D gene is left open where the match is weak.

J: TRBJ2-3; V: TRBV6-5; D: NA; CDR3: ASIQFDTQY
J: TRBJ1-3; V: TRBV29-1; D: TRBD1; CDR3: SVPGQGLGNTIY
J: TRBJ2-5; V: TRBV9; D: NA; CDR3: ASSVDQAQETQY
J: TRBJ1-4; V: TRBV6-5; D: TRBD1; CDR3: ASSYSGTVNEKLF
J: TRBJ1-3; V: TRBV30; D: TRBD1; CDR3: ACDTGTAGNTIY
J: TRBJ2-5; V: TRBV3-1/TRBV3-2; D: NA; CDR3: ASSQDWKYQETQY
J: TRBJ1-5; V: TRBV5-1; D: NA; CDR3: ASSLAGNQPQH
J: TRBJ1-1; V: TRBV19; D: TRBD1; CDR3: ASSRTGGGTEAF
J: TRBJ2-3; V: TRBV2; D: TRBD1; CDR3: ASSAGQGTSGTDTQY
J: TRBJ1-1; V: TRBV7-8; D: TRBD1; CDR3: ASSFRDRNTEAF
J: TRBJ1-2; V: TRBV28; D: NA; CDR3: ASSLWTGPYGYT
J: TRBJ2-7; V: TRBV24-1; D: NA; CDR3: ATSALDSYEQY
J: TRBJ2-5; V: TRBV5-1; D: TRBD2; CDR3: ASSLSGLVQETQY
J: TRBJ2-1; V: TRBV7-9; D: TRBD1; CDR3: ASSLRDRGDEQF
J: TRBJ1-3; V: TRBV7-2; D: NA; CDR3: ASSLAGGAGNTIY
J: TRBJ2-5; V: TRBV12-3/TRBV12-4; D: NA; CDR3: ASSFSQETQY
J: TRBJ2-2; V: TRBV24-1; D: NA; CDR3: ATSGPGLPTGELF
J: TRBJ2-1; V: TRBV10-2; D: TRBD2; CDR3: ASSIAGGAYNEQF
J: TRBJ2-7; V: TRBV14; D: TRBD1; CDR3: ASSRGQGPSEQY
J: TRBJ2-2; V: TRBV2; D: NA; CDR3: ASSYKSAGELF
J: TRBJ2-1; V: TRBV19; D: TRBD2; CDR3: ASSILLAEGNNEQF
J: TRBJ1-1; V: TRBV13; D: NA; CDR3: ASSLLERQAF
J: TRBJ1-2; V: TRBV12-3/TRBV12-4; D: NA; CDR3: ASSLGLRYGYT
J: TRBJ2-1; V: TRBV11-3; D: NA; CDR3: ASSLEASLYNEQF
J: TRBJ1-2; V: TRBV2; D: NA; CDR3: ASSEARQRFSYGYT
J: TRBJ2-2; V: TRBV6-2/TRBV6-3; D: NA; CDR3: ASSAQPPGELF
J: TRBJ2-5; V: TRBV28; D: TRBD2; CDR3: ASSQRGGTQGTQY
J: TRBJ1-2; V: TRBV5-6; D: NA; CDR3: ASSSNRVLGYT